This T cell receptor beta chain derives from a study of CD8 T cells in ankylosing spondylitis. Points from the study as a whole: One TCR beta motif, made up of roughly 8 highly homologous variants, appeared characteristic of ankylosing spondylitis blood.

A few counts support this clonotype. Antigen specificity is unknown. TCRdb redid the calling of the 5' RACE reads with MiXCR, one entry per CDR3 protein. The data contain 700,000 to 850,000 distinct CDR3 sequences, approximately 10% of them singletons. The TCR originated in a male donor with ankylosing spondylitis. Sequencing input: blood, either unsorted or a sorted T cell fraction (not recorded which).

For the CDR3, the DNA is TGCGCCAGCAGCCTATCTGACAGGGGCGATTACAATGAGCAGTTCTTC. Amino acids: CASSLSDRGDYNEQFF. This chain links TRBV4-3 with TRBJ2-1; TRBD1 matches 8 bases. This CDR3 contains 16 residues. The germline V gene encodes CDR1 LGHNA and CDR2 YSLEER. J gave up 4 bases and V 4 bases, and 9 bases lay outside the gene matches.